This TCR beta chain was captured by sequencing in a study of blood T cells in healthy people across ages. The use of a sample-barcoded 5' primer and a J-beta primer mix characterized a second PCR of roughly 6 to 11 cycles. TCRdb reprocessed the 5' RACE reads via MiXCR and lists one record per CDR3 protein. The sample yields hundreds of thousands of distinct CDR3 sequences, 40% to 65% seen once. As for this clonotype: At one end, the junction sequence differs from germline, possibly due to a read error.

CDR1 and CDR2 from the germline V gene are MDHEN and SYDVKM. The CDR3 is 14 residues long. Sequenced: blood. The J gene is TRBJ2-6, the V gene TRBV28; D possibly corresponds to TRBD2 (7 bases). This receptor was identified in a man older than 75 in good health. The CDR3 region has the DNA TGTGCCAGCGGTTTAATCAGCGGGACAAACGTCCTGACTTTC. Encoded protein: CASGLISGTNVLTF.